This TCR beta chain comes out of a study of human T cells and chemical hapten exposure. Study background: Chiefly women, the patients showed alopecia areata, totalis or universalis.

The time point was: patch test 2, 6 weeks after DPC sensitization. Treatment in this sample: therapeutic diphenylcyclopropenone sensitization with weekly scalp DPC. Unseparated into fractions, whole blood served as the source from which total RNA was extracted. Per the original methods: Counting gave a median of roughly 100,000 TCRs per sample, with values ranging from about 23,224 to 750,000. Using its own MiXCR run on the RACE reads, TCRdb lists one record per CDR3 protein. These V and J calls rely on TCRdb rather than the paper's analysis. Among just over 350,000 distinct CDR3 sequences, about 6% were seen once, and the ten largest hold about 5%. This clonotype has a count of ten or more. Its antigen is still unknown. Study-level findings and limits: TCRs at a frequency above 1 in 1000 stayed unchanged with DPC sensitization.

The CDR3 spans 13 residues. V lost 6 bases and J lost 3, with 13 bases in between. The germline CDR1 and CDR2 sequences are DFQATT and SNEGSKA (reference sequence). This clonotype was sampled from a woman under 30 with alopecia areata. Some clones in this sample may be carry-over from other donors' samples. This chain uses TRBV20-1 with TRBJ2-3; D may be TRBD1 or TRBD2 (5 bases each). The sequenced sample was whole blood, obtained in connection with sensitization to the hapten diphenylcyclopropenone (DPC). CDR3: CSARDVGTDTQYF. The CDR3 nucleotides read TGCAGTGCCCGGGACGTCGGGACAGATACGCAGTATTTT.